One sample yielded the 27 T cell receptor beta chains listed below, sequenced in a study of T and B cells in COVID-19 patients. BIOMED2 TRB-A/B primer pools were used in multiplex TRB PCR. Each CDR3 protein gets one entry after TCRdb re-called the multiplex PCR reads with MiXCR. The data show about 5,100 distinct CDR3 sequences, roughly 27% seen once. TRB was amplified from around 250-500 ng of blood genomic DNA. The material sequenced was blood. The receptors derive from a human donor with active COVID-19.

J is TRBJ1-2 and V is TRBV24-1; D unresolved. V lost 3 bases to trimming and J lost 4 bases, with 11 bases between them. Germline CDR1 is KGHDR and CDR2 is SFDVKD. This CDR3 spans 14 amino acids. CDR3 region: CATSDIGALYGYTF. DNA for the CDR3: TGTGCCACCAGTGATATTGGAGCCCTCTATGGCTACACCTTC.

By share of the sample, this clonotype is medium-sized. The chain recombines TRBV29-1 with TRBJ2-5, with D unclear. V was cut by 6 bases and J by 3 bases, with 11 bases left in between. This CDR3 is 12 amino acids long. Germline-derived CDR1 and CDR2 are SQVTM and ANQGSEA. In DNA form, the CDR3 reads TGCAGCGTCACCAGAGAGGAAGAGACCCAGTACTTC. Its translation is CSVTREEETQYF.

In DNA form, the CDR3 reads TGTGCCAGCAGCGTCGGGACAATCCCACAGGGTGAGCAGTTCTTC. This sequence encodes CASSVGTIPQGEQFF. This chain connects TRBV9 to TRBJ2-1, with D maybe TRBD1 (6 bases). Germline-derived CDR1 and CDR2 are SGDLS and YYNGEE. V was cut by 2 bases and J by 9 bases, with 18 bases left in between. The CDR3 has 15 residues.

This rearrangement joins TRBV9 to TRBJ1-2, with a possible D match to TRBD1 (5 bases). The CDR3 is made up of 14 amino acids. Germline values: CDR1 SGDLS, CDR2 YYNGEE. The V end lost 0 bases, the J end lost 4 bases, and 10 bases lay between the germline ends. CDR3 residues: CASSVDQGTYGYTF. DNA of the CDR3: TGTGCCAGCAGCGTAGATCAGGGTACCTATGGCTACACCTTC.

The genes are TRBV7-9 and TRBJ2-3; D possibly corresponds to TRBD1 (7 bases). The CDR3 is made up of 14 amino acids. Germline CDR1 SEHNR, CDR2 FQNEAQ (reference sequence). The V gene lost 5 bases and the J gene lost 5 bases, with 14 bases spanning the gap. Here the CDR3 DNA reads TGTGCCAGCAGCCGACAGGGACTGAGAGATACGCAGTATTTT. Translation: CASSRQGLRDTQYF.

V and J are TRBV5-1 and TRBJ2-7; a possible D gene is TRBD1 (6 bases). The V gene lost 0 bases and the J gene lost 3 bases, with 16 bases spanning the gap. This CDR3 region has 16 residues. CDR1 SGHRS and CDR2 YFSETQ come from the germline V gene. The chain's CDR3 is CASSLGPWTVDYEQYF. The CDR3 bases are TGCGCCAGCAGCTTGGGTCCGTGGACAGTAGACTACGAGCAGTACTTC.

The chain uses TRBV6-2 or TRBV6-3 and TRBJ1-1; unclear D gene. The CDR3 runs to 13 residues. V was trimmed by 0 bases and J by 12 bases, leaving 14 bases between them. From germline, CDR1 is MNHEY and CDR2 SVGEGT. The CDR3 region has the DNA TGTGCCAGCAGTTACTCGATGGCAGATACGACTTTCTTT. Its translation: CASSYSMADTTFF.

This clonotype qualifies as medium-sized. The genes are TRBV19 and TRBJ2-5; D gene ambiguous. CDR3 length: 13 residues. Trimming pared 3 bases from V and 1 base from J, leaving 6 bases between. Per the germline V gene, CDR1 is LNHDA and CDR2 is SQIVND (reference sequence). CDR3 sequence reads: CASSMGTQETQYF. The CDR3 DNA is TGTGCCAGTAGTATGGGCACCCAAGAGACCCAGTACTTC.

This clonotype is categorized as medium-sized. CDR3: CASSLTGDLIGELFF. For the CDR3, the DNA is TGTGCCAGCAGTCTAACAGGGGATTTGATCGGGGAGCTGTTTTTT. This rearrangement joins TRBV27 to TRBJ2-2; TRBD1 aligns across 7 bases. Germline-derived CDR1 and CDR2 are MNHEY and SMNVEV (reference sequence). CDR3 length: 15 residues. Germline trimming cut 5 bases from V and 7 bases from J; bases unmatched to any gene: 10.

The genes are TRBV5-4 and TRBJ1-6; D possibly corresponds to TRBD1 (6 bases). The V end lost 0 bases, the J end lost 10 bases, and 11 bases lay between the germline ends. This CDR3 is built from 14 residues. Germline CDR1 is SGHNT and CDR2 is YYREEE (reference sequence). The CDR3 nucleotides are TGTGCCAGCAGCTTGGAACAGGGAAGGTCACCCCTCCACTTT. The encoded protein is CASSLEQGRSPLHF.

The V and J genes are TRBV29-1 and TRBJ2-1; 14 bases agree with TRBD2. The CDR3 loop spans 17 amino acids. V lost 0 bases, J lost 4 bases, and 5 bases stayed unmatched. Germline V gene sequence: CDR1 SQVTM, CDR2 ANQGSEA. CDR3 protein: CSVEDGLAGGMYNEQFF. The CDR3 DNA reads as TGCAGCGTTGAAGATGGACTAGCGGGAGGAATGTACAATGAGCAGTTCTTC.

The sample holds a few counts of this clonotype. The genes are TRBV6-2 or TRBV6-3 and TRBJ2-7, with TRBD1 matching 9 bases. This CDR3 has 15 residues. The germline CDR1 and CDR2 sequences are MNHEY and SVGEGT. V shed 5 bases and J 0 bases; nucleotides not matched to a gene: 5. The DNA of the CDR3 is TGTGCCAGCAGTGTCACAGGGGGCAGCTCCTACGAGCAGTACTTC. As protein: CASSVTGGSSYEQYF.

The CDR3 reads CASSYTRSGLYNEQFF. DNA for the CDR3: TGTGCCAGCAGTTACACCCGGAGTGGCCTCTACAATGAGCAGTTCTTC. The rearrangement joins TRBV12-3 or TRBV12-4 to TRBJ2-1; D gene ambiguous. Trimming stripped 4 bases from V and 3 bases from J, with 16 bases between. This CDR3 spans 16 amino acids.

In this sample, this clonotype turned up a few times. CDR3 loop: CASSPLGDNEQFF. CDR3 bases: TGTGCCAGCAGCCCCCTTGGAGACAATGAGCAGTTCTTC. The rearrangement uses TRBV7-9 and TRBJ2-1; no firm D call. The CDR3 is 13 residues long. V gave up 5 bases and J gave up 5 bases, with 10 bases separating them. Germline V gene data show CDR1 as SEHNR and CDR2 as FQNEAQ (reference sequence).

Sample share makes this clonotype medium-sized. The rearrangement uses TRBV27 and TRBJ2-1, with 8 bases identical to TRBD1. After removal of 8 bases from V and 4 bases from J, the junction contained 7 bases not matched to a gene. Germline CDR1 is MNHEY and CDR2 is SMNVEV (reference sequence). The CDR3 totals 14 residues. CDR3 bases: TGTGCCAGCTGGGGACAGGCCCAATACAATGAGCAGTTCTTC. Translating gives CASWGQAQYNEQFF.

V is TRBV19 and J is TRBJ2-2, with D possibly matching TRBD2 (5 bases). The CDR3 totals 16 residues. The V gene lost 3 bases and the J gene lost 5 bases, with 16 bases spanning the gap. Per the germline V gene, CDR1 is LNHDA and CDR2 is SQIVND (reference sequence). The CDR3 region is CASSMAAGIMTGELFF. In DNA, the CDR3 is TGTGCCAGTAGTATGGCTGCCGGGATCATGACCGGGGAGCTGTTTTTT.

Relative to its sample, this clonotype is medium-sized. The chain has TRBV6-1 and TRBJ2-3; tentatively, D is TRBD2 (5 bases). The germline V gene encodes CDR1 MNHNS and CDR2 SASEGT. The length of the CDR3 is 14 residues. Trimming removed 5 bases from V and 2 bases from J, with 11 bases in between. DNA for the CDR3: TGTGCCAGCAGTTATGGACTGAACACAGATACGCAGTATTTT. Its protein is CASSYGLNTDTQYF.

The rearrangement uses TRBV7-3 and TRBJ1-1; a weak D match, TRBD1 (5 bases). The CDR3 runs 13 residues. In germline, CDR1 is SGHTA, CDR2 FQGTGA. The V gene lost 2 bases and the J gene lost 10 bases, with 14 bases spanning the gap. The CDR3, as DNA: TGTGCCAGCAGCTTAGGGACGACCCCTGGAGCTTTCTTT. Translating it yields CASSLGTTPGAFF. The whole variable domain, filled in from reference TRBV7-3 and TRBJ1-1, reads GAGVSQTPSNKVTEKGKYVELRCDPISGHTALYWYRQSLGQGPEFLIYFQGTGAADDSGLPNDRFFAVRPEGSVSTLKIQRTERGDSAVYLCASSLGTTPGAFFGQGTRLTVV.

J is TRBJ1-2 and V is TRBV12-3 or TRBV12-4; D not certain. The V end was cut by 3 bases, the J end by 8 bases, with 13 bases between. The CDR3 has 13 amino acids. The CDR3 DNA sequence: TGTGCCAGCAGTTTGGTGTTGGCTTCAGGCTACACCTTC. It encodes CASSLVLASGYTF.

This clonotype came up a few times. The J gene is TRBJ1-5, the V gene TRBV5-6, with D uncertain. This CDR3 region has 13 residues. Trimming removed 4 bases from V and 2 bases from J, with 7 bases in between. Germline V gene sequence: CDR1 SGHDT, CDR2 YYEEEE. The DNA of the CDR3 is TGTGCCAGCAGCAGGTTGGGCAATCAGCCCCAGCATTTT. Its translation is CASSRLGNQPQHF.

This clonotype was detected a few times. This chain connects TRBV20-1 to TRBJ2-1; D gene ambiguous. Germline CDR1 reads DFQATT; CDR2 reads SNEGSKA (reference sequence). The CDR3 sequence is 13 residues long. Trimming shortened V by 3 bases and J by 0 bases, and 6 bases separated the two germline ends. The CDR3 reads CSARTPSYNEQFF. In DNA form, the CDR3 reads TGCAGTGCTAGGACACCCTCCTACAATGAGCAGTTCTTC.

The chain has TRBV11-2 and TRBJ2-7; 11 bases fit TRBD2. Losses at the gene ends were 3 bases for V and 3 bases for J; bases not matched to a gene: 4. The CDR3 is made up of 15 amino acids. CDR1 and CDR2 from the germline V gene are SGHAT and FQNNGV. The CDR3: CASSFGLAGFYEQYF. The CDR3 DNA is TGTGCCAGCAGCTTCGGACTAGCGGGCTTCTACGAGCAGTACTTC. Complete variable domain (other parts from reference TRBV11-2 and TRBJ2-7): EAGVAQSPRYKIIEKRQSVAFWCNPISGHATLYWYQQILGQGPKLLIQFQNNGVVDDSQLPKDRFSAERLKGVDSTLKIQPAKLEDSAVYLCASSFGLAGFYEQYFGPGTRLTVT.

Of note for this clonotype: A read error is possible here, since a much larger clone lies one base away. CDR3 loop: CASSFGATQGSMGQYF. For the CDR3, the DNA is TGTGCCAGCAGTTTTGGGGCAACTCAGGGGTCTATGGGGCAGTACTTC. The gene calls are TRBV27 and TRBJ2-7; D might be TRBD1 (6 bases). The CDR3 runs 16 residues. Per germline, CDR1 MNHEY and CDR2 SMNVEV (reference sequence). Trimming pared 3 bases from V and 9 bases from J, leaving 24 bases between.

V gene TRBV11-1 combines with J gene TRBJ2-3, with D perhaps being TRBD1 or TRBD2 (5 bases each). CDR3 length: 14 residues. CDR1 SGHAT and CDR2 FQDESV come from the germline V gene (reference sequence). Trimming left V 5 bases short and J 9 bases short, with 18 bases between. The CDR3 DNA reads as TGTGCCAGCAGCCTTCGACCGGGACGGGGAACGCAGTATTTT. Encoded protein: CASSLRPGRGTQYF.

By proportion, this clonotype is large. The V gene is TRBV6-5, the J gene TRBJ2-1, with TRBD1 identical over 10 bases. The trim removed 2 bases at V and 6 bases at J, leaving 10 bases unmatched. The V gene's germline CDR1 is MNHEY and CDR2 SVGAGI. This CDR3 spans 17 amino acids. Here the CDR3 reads CASSYVIGTGASNEQFF. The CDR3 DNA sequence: TGTGCCAGCAGTTACGTCATAGGGACAGGGGCAAGCAATGAGCAGTTCTTC.

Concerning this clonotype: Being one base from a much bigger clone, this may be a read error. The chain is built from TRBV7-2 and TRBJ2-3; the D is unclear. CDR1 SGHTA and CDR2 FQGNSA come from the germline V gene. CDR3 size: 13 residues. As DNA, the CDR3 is TGTGCCAGCAGCCCCAGACCCCGAGATACGCAGTGTTTT. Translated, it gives CASSPRPRDTQCF.

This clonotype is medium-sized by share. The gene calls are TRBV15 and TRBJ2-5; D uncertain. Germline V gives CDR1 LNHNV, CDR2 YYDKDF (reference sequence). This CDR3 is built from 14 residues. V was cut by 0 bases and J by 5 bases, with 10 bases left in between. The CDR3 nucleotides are TGTGCCACCAGCAGAGATAACAGCCAGGAGACCCAGTACTTC. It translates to CATSRDNSQETQYF.